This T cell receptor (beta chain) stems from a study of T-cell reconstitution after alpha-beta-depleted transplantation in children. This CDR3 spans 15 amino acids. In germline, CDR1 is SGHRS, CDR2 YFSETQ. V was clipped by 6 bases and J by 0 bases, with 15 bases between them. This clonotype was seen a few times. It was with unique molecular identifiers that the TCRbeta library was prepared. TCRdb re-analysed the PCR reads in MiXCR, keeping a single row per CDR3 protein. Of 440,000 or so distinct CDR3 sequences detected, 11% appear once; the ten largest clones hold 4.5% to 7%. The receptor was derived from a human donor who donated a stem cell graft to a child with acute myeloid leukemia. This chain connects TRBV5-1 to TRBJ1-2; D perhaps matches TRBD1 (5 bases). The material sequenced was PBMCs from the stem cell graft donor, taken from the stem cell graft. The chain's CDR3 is CASTLLAGTNYGYTF. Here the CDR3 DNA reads TGCGCCAGCACCCTTCTGGCAGGGACTAACTATGGCTACACCTTC.